The present entry profiles one TCR beta chain with its context. The table came from immunoSEQ multiplex PCR; TCRdb's copy has only in-frame clones and leaves some out. This table has tens of thousands of clones, 70% to 90% appearing once. The data belong to a study of blood T cell repertoires in COVID-19. This CDR3 is built from 11 residues. Germline-derived CDR1 and CDR2 are MNHEY and SVGEGT. Trimming left V 5 bases short and J 5 bases short, with 7 bases between. The sequence derives from a woman between 55 and 75 years old with active COVID-19. The rearrangement joins TRBV6-2 or TRBV6-3 to TRBJ2-7; TRBD2 is a possible D gene (5 bases). The specimen was peripheral blood. The CDR3 reads CASSAGHEQYF. The CDR3, as DNA: TGTGCCAGCAGTGCGGGTCACGAGCAGTACTTC.